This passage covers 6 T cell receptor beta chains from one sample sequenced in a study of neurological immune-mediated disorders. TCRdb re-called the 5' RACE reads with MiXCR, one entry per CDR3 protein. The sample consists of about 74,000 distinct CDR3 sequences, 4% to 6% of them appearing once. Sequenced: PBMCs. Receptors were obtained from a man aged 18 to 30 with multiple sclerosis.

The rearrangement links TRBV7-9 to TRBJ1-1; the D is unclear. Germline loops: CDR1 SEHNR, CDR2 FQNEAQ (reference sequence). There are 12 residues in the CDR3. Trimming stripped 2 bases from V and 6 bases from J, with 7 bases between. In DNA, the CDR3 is TGTGCCAGCAGCTTAAAGGCAGCTGAAGCTTTCTTT. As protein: CASSLKAAEAFF.

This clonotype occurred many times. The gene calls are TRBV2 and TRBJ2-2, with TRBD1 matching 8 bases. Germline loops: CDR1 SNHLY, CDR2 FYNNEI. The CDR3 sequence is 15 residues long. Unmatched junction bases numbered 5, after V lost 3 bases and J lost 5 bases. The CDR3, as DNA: TGTGCCAGCAGTGATGCACAGGGGGGAACCGGGGAGCTGTTTTTT. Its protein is CASSDAQGGTGELFF.

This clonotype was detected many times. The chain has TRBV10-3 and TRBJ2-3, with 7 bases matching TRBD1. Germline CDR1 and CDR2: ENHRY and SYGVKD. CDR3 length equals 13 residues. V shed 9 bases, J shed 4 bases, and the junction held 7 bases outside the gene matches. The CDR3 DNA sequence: TGTGCCATTTCGCAGGGGGTTGCAGATACGCAGTATTTT. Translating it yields CAISQGVADTQYF.

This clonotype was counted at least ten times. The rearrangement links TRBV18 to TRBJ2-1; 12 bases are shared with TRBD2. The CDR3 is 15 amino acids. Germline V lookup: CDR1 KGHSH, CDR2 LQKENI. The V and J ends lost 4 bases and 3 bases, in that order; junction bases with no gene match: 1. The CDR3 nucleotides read TGTGCCAGCTCACAACTAGCGGGAGGCTACAATGAGCAGTTCTTC. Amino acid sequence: CASSQLAGGYNEQFF.

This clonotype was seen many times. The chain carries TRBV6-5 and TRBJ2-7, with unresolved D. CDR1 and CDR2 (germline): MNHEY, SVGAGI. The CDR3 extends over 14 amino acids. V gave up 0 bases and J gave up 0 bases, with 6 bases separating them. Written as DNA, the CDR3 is TGTGCCAGCAGTTACTCCCCGAACTCCTACGAGCAGTACTTC. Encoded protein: CASSYSPNSYEQYF.

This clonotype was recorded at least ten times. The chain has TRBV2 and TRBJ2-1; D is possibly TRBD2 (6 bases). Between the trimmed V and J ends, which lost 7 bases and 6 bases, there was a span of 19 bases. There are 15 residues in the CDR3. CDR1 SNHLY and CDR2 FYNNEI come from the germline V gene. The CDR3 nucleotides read TGTGCCAGCACTCGAGGTAGCGGCGGTTTCAATGAGCAGTTCTTC. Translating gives CASTRGSGGFNEQFF.